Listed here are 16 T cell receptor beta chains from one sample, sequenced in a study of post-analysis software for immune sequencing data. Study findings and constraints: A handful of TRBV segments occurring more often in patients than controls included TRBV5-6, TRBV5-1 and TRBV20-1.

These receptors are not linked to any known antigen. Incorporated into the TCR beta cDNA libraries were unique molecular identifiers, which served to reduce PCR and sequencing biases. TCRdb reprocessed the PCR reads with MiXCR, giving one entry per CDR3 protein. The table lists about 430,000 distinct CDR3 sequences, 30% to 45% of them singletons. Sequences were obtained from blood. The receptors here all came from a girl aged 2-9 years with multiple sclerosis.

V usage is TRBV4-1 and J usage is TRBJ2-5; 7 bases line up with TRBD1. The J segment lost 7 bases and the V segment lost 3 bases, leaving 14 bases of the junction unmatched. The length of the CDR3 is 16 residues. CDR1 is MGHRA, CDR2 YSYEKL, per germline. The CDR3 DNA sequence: TGCGCCAGCAGCCATCCCCAGAAGGACAGGTTGGCGACCCAGTACTTC. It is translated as CASSHPQKDRLATQYF.

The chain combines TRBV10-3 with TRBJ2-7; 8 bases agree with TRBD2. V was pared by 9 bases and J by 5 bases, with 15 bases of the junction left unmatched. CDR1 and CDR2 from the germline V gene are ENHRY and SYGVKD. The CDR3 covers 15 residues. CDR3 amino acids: CAIQPGGGMGNEQYF. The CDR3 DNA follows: TGTGCCATTCAACCCGGGGGGGGCATGGGCAACGAGCAGTACTTC.

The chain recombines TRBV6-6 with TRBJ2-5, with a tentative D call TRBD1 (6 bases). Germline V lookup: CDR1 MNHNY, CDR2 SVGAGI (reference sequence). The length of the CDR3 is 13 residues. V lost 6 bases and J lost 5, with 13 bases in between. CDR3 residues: CASSPDRWETQYF. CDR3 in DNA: TGTGCCAGCAGCCCGGACAGATGGGAGACCCAGTACTTC.

The CDR3: CASSQAFHNEQFF. The CDR3 DNA reads as TGTGCCAGCAGCCAAGCCTTCCACAATGAGCAGTTCTTC. The chain is built from TRBV3-1 and TRBJ2-1; no clear D gene. The germline gives CDR1 LGHDT, CDR2 YNNKEL (reference sequence). V gave up 1 base and J gave up 5 bases, with 6 bases separating them. The CDR3 is 13 residues long.

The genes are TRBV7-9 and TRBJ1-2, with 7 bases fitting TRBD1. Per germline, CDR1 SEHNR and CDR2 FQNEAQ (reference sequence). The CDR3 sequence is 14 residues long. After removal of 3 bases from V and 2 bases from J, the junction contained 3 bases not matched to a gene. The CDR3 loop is CASSFVTGNYGYTF. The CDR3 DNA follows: TGTGCCAGCAGCTTCGTGACAGGGAACTATGGCTACACCTTC.

CDR3 protein: CASSYSGQGAWEQYF. The DNA for the CDR3 is TGTGCCAGCAGTTACTCGGGACAGGGGGCTTGGGAGCAGTACTTC. This chain joins TRBV6-5 and TRBJ2-7, with 12 bases fitting TRBD1. The V and J ends lost 0 bases and 7 bases, in that order; junction bases with no gene match: 4. CDR3 size: 15 residues. Germline-derived CDR1 and CDR2 are MNHEY and SVGAGI.

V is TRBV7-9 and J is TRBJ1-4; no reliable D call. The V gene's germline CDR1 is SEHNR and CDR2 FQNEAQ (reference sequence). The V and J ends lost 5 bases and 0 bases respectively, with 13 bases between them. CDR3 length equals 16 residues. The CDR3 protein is CASSPPAFSTNEKLFF. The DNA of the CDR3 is TGTGCCAGCAGCCCCCCCGCATTTTCAACTAATGAAAAACTGTTTTTT.

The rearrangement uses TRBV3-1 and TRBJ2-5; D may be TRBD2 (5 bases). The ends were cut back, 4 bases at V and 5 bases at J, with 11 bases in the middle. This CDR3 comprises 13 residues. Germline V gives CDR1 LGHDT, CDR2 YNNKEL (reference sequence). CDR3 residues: CASSLSGRETQYF. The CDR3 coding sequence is TGTGCCAGCAGCCTAAGCGGTAGGGAGACCCAGTACTTC.

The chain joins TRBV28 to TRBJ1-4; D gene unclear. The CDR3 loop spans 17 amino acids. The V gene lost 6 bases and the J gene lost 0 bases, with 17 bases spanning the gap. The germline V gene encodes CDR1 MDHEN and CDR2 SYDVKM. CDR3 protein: CASSPNGNRPTNEKLFF. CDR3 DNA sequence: TGTGCCAGCAGCCCCAACGGCAACAGACCAACTAATGAAAAACTGTTTTTT. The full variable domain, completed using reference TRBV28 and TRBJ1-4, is DVKVTQSSRYLVKRTGEKVFLECVQDMDHENMFWYRQDPGLGLRLIYFSYDVKMKEKGDIPEGYSVSREKKERFSLILESASTNQTSMYLCASSPNGNRPTNEKLFFGSGTQLSVL.

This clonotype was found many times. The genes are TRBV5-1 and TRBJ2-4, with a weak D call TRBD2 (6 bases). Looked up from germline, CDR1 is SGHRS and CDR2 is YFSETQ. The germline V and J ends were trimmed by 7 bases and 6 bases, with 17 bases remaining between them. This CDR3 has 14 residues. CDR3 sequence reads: CASGDGTAINIQYF. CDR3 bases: TGCGCCAGCGGGGACGGGACTGCGATAAACATTCAGTACTTC. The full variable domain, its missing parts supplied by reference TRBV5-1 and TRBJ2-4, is KAGVTQTPRYLIKTRGQQVTLSCSPISGHRSVSWYQQTPGQGLQFLFEYFSETQRNKGNFPGRFSGRQFSNSRSEMNVSTLELGDSALYLCASGDGTAINIQYFGAGTRLSVL.

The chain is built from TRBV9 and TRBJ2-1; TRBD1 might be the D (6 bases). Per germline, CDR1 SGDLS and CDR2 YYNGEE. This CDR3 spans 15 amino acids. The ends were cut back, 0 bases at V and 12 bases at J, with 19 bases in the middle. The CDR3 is CASSVAEGEFRGQFF. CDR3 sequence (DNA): TGTGCCAGCAGCGTAGCAGAGGGGGAATTCAGGGGGCAGTTCTTC.

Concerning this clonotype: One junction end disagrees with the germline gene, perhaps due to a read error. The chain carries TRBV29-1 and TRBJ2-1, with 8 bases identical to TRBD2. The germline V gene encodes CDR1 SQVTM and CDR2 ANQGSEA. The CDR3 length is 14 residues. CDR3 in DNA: TGCAACGTTGAAGATAGCGGGAACTACAATGAGCAGTTCTTC. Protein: CNVEDSGNYNEQFF.

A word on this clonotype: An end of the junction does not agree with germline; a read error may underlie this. The CDR3 bases are TGTGCCAACAGCTTAGATATTACCGCCACAGATACGCAGTATTTT. Its protein is CANSLDITATDTQYF. The chain links TRBV7-2 to TRBJ2-3; D is unclear. The CDR3 is made up of 15 amino acids. Germline CDR1 SGHTA, CDR2 FQGNSA.

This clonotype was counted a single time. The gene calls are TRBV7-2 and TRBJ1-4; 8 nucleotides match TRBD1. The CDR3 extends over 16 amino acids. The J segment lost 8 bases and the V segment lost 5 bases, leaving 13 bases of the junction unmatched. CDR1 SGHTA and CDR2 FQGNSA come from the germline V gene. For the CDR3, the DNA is TGTGCCAGCAGCCCCCGACAGGGGTCCGGGAAAGAAAAACTGTTTTTT. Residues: CASSPRQGSGKEKLFF.

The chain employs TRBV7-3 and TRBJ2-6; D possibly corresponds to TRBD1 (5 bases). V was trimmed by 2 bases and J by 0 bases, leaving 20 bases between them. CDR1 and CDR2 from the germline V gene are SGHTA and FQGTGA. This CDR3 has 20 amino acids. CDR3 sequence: CASSLLGPSLKDSGANVLTF. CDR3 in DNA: TGTGCCAGCAGCTTATTGGGGCCGAGTCTAAAGGACTCTGGGGCCAACGTCCTGACTTTC.

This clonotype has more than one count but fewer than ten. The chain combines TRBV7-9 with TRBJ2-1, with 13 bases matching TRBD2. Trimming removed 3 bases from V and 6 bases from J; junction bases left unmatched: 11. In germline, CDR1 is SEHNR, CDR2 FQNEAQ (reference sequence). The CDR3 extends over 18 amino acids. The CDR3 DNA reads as TGTGCCAGCAGCTTGGGGACTAGCGGGAAATATAAACCCAATGAGCAGTTCTTC. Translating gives CASSLGTSGKYKPNEQFF.